This T cell receptor (beta chain) came from a study of T-cell memory formation after mild COVID-19. Turning to the study itself: The study found TCR clusters largely donor specific. Overall study findings and caveats: There was a balanced CD4/CD8 profile in clones contracting day 15 to 85, and later expanders leaned CD4+. Memory sampled before infection contained some responding clones, suggesting cross-reactive memory joined.

This clonotype has only a few counts. What it recognizes is unknown. Employing constant-segment primers, 5'RACE generated TCR alpha and TCR beta cDNA libraries bearing sample barcodes and UMIs. One entry per CDR3 protein results from TCRdb running MiXCR on the 5' RACE reads. The table lists 250,000 to 300,000 distinct CDR3 sequences, under 8.5% of them singletons. The germline V gene encodes CDR1 MNHEY and CDR2 SVGAGI. This CDR3 comprises 14 residues. V shed 6 bases and J 6 bases; nucleotides not matched to a gene: 10. This sequence originates from a man aged 18 to 30 who had mild COVID-19 (a few samples of this study predate the infection). Cell type and time point are not known. Sequencing input: PBMCs or a T cell subset sorted from them (not recorded which). V and J are TRBV6-5 and TRBJ1-2, with 7 positions matching TRBD1. In DNA, the CDR3 is TGTGCCAGCAGAAACACCGACAGGGCCCATGGCTACACCTTC. Translation: CASRNTDRAHGYTF.